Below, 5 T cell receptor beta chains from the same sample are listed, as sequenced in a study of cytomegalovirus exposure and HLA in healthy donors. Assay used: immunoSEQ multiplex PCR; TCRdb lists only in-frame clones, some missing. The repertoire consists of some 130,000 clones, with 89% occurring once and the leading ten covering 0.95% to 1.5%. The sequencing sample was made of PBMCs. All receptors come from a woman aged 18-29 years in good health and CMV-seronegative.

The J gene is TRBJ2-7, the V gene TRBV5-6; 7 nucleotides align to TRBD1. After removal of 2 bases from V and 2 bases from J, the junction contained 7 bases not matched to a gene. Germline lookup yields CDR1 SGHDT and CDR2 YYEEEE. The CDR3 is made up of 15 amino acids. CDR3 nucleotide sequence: TGTGCCAGCAGCTTTTCCGACAGGGTAACCTACGAGCAGTACTTC. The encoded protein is CASSFSDRVTYEQYF.

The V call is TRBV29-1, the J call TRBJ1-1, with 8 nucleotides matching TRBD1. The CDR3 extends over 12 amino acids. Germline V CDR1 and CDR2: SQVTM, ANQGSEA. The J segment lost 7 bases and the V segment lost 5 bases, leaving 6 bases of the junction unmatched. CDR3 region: CSVRTGNSEAFF. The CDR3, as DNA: TGCAGCGTTCGGACAGGGAATAGTGAAGCTTTCTTT.

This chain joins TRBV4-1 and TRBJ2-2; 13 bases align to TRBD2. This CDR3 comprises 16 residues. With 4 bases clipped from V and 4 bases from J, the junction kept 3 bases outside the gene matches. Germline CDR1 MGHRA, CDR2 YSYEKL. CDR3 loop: CASSPGLAGFTGELFF. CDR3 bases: TGCGCCAGCAGCCCGGGACTAGCGGGGTTCACCGGGGAGCTGTTTTTT.

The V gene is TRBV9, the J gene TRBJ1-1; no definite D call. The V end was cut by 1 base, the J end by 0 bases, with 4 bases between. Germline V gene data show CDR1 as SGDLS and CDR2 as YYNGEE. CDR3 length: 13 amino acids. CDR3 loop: CASSVSMNTEAFF. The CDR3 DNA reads TGTGCCAGCAGCGTAAGCATGAACACTGAAGCTTTCTTT.

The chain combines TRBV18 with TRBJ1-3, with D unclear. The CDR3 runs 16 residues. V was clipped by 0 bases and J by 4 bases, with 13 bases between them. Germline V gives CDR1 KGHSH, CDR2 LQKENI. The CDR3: CASSPPLTLLGNTIYF. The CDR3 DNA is TGTGCCAGCTCACCACCCCTGACGTTACTAGGAAACACCATATATTTT.